This entry describes one T cell receptor beta chain. Sequenced by immunoSEQ multiplex PCR; TCRdb stores in-frame clones only, minus some. The sample consists of some 87,000 clones, 95% to 97% of them appearing once. The data originate from a study of technical replicates of blood from a handful of donors. The CDR3 loop spans 16 amino acids. CDR1 and CDR2 (germline): SGHTS, YDEGEE. The V segment lost 6 bases and the J segment 2 bases; nucleotides outside the gene matches: 9. The chain combines TRBV5-8 with TRBJ1-5; 9 bases are shared with TRBD1. The source material was T cells isolated from PBMCs. The TCR was taken from a human donor in good health. As DNA, the CDR3 is TGTGCCAGCAAAAAGATCTGGACAGGGGGCAATCAGCCCCAGCATTTT. Translated, it gives CASKKIWTGGNQPQHF.